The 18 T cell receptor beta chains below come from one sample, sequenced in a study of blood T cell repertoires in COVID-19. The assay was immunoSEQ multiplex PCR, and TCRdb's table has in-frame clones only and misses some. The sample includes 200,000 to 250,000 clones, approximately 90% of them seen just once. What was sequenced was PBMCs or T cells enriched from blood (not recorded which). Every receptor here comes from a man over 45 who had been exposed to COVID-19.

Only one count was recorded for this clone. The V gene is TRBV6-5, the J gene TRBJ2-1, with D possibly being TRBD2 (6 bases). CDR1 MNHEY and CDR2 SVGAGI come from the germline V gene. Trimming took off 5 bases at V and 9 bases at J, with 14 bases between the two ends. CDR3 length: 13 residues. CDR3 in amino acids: CASSRRLGSEQFF. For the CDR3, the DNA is TGTGCCAGCAGTCGCCGACTAGGGAGTGAGCAGTTCTTC.

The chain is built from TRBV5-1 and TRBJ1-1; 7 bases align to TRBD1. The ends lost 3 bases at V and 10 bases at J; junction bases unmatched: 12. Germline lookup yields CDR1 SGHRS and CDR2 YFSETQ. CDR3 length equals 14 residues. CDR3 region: CASSSIRQGTTAFF. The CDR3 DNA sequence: TGCGCCAGCAGCTCAATACGACAGGGCACAACAGCTTTCTTT. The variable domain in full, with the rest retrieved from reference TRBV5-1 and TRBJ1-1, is KAGVTQTPRYLIKTRGQQVTLSCSPISGHRSVSWYQQTPGQGLQFLFEYFSETQRNKGNFPGRFSGRQFSNSRSEMNVSTLELGDSALYLCASSSIRQGTTAFFGQGTRLTVV.

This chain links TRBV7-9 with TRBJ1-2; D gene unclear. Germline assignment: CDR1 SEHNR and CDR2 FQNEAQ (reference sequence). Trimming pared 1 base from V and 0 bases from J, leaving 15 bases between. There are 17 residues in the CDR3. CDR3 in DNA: TGTGCCAGCAGCTTAGAGCGGTGGTCGGTGGCTAACTATGGCTACACCTTC. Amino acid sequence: CASSLERWSVANYGYTF.

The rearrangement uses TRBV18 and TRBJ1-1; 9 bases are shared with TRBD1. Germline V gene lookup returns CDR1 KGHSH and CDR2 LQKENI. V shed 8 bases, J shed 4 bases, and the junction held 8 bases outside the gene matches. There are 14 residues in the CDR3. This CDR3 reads CASQTGGGITEAFF. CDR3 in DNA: TGTGCCAGCCAGACAGGGGGTGGAATCACTGAAGCTTTCTTT. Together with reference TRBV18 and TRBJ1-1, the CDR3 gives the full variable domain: NAGVMQNPRHLVRRRGQEARLRCSPMKGHSHVYWYRQLPEEGLKFMVYLQKENIIDESGMPKERFSAEFPKEGPSILRIQQVVRGDSAAYFCASQTGGGITEAFFGQGTRLTVV.

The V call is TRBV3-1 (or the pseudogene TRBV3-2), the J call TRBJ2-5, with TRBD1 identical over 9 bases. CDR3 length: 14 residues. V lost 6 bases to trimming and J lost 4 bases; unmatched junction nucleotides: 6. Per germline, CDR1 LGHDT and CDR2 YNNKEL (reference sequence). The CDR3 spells CASRETGGAETQYF. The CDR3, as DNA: TGTGCCAGCAGAGAAACAGGGGGCGCAGAGACCCAGTACTTC.

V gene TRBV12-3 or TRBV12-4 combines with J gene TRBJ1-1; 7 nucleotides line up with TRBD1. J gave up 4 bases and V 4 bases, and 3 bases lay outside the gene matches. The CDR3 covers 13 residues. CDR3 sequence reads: CASSSGQLTEAFF. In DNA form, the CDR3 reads TGTGCCAGCAGTTCGGGACAGCTCACTGAAGCTTTCTTT.

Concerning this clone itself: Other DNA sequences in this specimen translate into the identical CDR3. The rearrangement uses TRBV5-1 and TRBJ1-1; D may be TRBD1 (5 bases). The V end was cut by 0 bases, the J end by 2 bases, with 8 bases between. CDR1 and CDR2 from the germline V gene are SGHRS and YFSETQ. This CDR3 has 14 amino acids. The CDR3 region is CASSLGQPNTEAFF. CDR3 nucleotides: TGCGCCAGCAGCTTGGGACAGCCTAACACTGAAGCTTTCTTT.

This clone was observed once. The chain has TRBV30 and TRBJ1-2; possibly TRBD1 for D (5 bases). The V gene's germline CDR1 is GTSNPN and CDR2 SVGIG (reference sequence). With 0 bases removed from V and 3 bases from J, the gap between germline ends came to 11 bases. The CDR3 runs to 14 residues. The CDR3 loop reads CAWSVQEGYYGYTF. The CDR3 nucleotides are TGTGCCTGGAGTGTACAGGAGGGCTACTATGGCTACACCTTC.

In DNA, the CDR3 is TGCGCCAGCAGCTCCTCTACTAGCGTTTCCACAGATACGCAGTATTTT. Residues: CASSSSTSVSTDTQYF. V gene TRBV5-1 combines with J gene TRBJ2-3; 7 bases match TRBD2. This CDR3 contains 16 residues. Losses at the gene ends were 3 bases for V and 2 bases for J; bases not matched to a gene: 9. Germline-derived CDR1 and CDR2 are SGHRS and YFSETQ.

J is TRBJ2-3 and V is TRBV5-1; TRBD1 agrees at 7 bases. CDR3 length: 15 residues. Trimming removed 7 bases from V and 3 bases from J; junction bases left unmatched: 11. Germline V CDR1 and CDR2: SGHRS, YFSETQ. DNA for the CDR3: TGCGCCAGCGCACGGACAGGAATTGATACAGATACGCAGTATTTT. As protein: CASARTGIDTDTQYF.

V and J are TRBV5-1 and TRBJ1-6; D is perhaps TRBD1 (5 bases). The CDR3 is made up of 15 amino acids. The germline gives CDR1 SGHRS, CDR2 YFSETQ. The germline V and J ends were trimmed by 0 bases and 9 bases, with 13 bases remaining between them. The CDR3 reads CASSLALGGGSPLHF. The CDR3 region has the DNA TGCGCCAGCAGCTTGGCCTTGGGGGGAGGTTCACCCCTCCACTTT.

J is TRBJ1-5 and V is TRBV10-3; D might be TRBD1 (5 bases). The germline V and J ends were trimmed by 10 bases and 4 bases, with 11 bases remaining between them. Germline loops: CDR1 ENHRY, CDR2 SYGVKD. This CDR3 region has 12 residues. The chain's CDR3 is CATKQDNQPQHF. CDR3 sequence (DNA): TGTGCCACTAAACAGGATAATCAGCCCCAGCATTTT.

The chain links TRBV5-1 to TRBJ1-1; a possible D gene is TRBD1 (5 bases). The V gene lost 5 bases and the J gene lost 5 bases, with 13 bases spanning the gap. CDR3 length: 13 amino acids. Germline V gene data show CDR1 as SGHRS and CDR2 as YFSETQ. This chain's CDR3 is CASSFQGHTEAFF. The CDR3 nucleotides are TGCGCCAGCAGTTTCCAGGGTCATACTGAAGCTTTCTTT. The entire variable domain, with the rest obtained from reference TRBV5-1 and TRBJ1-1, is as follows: KAGVTQTPRYLIKTRGQQVTLSCSPISGHRSVSWYQQTPGQGLQFLFEYFSETQRNKGNFPGRFSGRQFSNSRSEMNVSTLELGDSALYLCASSFQGHTEAFFGQGTRLTVV.

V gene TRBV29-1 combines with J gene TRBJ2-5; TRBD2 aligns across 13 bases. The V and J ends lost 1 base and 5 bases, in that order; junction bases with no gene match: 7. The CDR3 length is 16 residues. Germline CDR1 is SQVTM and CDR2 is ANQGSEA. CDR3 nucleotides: TGCAGCGTTGAAGCCGGGACTAGCGGGGTGTGGGAGACCCAGTACTTC. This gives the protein CSVEAGTSGVWETQYF.

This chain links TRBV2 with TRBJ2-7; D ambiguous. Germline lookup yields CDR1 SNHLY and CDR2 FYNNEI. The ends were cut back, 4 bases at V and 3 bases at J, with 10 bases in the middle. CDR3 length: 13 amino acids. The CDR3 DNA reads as TGTGCCAGCAGTGTCCGACTCGACTACGAGCAGTACGTC. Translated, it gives CASSVRLDYEQYV.

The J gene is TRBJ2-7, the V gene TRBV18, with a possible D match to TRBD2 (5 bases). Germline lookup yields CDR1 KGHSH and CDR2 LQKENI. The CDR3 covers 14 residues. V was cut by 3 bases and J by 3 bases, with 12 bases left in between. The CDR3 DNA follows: TGTGCCAGCTCACCTATAGGGAGCGGCTACGAGCAGTACTTC. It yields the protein CASSPIGSGYEQYF.

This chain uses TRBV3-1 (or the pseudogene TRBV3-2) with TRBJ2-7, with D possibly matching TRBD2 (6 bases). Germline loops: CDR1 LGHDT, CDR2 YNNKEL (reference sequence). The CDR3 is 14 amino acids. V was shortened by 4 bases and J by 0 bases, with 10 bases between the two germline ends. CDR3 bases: TGTGCCAGCAGCCGCGGGACGGCCTCCTACGAGCAGTACGTC. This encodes CASSRGTASYEQYV.

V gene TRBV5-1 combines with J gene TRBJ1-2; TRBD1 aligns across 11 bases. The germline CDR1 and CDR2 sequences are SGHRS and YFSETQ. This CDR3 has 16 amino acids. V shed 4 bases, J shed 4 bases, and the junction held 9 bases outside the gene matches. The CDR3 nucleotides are TGCGCCAGCAGCGCAGGACAGGGGGCGGTTAGCTATGGCTACACCTTC. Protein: CASSAGQGAVSYGYTF.